These 20 T cell receptor beta chains originate from one sample sequenced in a study of CXCR4 blockade with PD-1 therapy in pancreatic cancer. This table comes from immunoSEQ multiplex PCR, and its TCRdb copy is limited to in-frame clones, with some not included. The sample lists 350 to 500 clones, 65% to 85% seen once, with 16% in the top ten. Here the sequenced sample was tumor tissue, taken before culture. The receptors shown here come from a human donor with pancreatic ductal adenocarcinoma.

The rearrangement joins TRBV1 to TRBJ1-4; the table gives TRBD1 as D, unverified against the DNA. TRBV1 is listed as a pseudogene. This CDR3 is built from 14 residues. CDR3 amino acids: CASSQEQISGKLFF. The CDR3 DNA sequence: TGCGCCAGCAGCCAAGAACAGATCTCAGGAAAACTGTTTTTT.

This sequence joins TRBV6-8 and TRBJ2-7; either TRBD1 or TRBD2 may fit D (6 bases each). V was shortened by 5 bases and J by 1 base, with 12 bases between the two germline ends. There are 14 residues in the CDR3. Germline V gene data show CDR1 as MNHGY and CDR2 as SAAAGT. The CDR3 here is CASSPGADSYEQYF. Written as DNA, the CDR3 is TGTGCCAGCAGTCCGGGGGCAGATTCCTACGAGCAGTACTTC.

This rearrangement joins TRBV19 to TRBJ1-1; D perhaps matches TRBD1 (5 bases). The CDR3 is made up of 13 amino acids. Deletions cut 6 bases from V and 6 bases from J, with 14 bases between. CDR1 is LNHDA and CDR2 is SQIVND in the germline V gene (reference sequence). The DNA for the CDR3 is TGTGCCAGTAGAACAGTGGGGGATGCTGAAGCTTTCTTT. It yields the protein CASRTVGDAEAFF.

The V gene is TRBV11-3, the J gene TRBJ1-2; D possibly corresponds to TRBD1 (5 bases). This CDR3 is 14 amino acids long. Germline V lookup: CDR1 SGHNT, CDR2 YENEEA. V lost 0 bases and J lost 8, with 13 bases in between. This CDR3 reads CASSLEGASPGYTF. DNA for the CDR3: TGTGCCAGCAGCTTAGAAGGGGCCTCTCCCGGCTACACCTTC.

This clone came up once. V is TRBV6-8 and J is TRBJ1-6, with D tentatively TRBD1 (5 bases). This CDR3 is 14 amino acids long. Looked up from germline, CDR1 is MNHGY and CDR2 is SAAAGT. The germline V and J ends were trimmed by 7 bases and 4 bases, with 11 bases remaining between them. The CDR3 DNA follows: TGTGCCAGCACCAGGGACGGGTATAATTCACCCCTCCACTTT. It codes for CASTRDGYNSPLHF.

This chain connects TRBV29-1 to TRBJ2-4; 9 nucleotides match TRBD2. Germline lookup yields CDR1 SQVTM and CDR2 ANQGSEA. The CDR3 contains 14 residues. V lost 6 bases and J lost 6; bases outside the gene matches: 9. CDR3 coding DNA: TGCAGCGTGCGGGGGGGCGGTTCGGCAAACATTCAGTACTTC. It is translated as CSVRGGGSANIQYF.

The rearrangement uses TRBV18 and TRBJ1-2; TRBD1 aligns across 7 bases. The V gene's germline CDR1 is KGHSH and CDR2 LQKENI. This CDR3 is 15 amino acids long. V was pared by 6 bases and J by 0 bases, with 7 bases of the junction left unmatched. The CDR3 loop reads CASSPTGEANYGYTF. In DNA form, the CDR3 reads TGTGCCAGCTCGCCAACAGGGGAAGCTAACTATGGCTACACCTTC. Based on the CDR3 plus reference TRBV18 and TRBJ1-2, the full variable domain is NAGVMQNPRHLVRRRGQEARLRCSPMKGHSHVYWYRQLPEEGLKFMVYLQKENIIDESGMPKERFSAEFPKEGPSILRIQQVVRGDSAAYFCASSPTGEANYGYTFGSGTRLTVV.

This clone appeared a few times. Here the CDR3 reads CSVLPLAGDLSSYNEQFF. The CDR3 DNA sequence: TGCAGCGTCCTACCACTAGCGGGAGACCTAAGCTCCTACAATGAGCAGTTCTTC. The chain recombines TRBV29-1 with TRBJ2-1; TRBD2 aligns across 11 bases. V was clipped by 6 bases and J by 0 bases; unmatched bases: 13. The CDR3 extends over 18 amino acids. Looked up from germline, CDR1 is SQVTM and CDR2 is ANQGSEA.

The chain recombines TRBV29-1 with TRBJ2-1; D gene uncertain. The CDR3 has 13 residues. CDR1 is SQVTM and CDR2 is ANQGSEA in the germline V gene. The V and J ends lost 3 bases and 5 bases respectively, with 11 bases between them. In DNA, the CDR3 is TGCAGCGTTGACGGGCAGGCTAACAATGAGCAGTTCTTC. Its translation: CSVDGQANNEQFF.

CDR3 sequence reads: CASGLRVSNEQYF. DNA of the CDR3: TGTGCTAGTGGTTTGAGAGTGTCCAACGAGCAGTACTTC. The V gene is TRBV12-5, the J gene TRBJ2-7; no clear D. CDR3 length equals 13 residues. CDR1 is LGHNT and CDR2 is FRNRAP in the germline V gene. The V end lost 2 bases, the J end lost 5 bases, and 10 bases lay between the germline ends.

The chain is built from TRBV6-8 and TRBJ1-1; D gene unclear. CDR3 size: 13 residues. The V gene lost 2 bases and the J gene lost 4 bases, with 8 bases spanning the gap. Germline V gene lookup returns CDR1 MNHGY and CDR2 SAAAGT. The CDR3 sequence is CASSYVGTTEAFF. The CDR3 DNA reads TGTGCCAGCAGTTACGTGGGAACCACTGAAGCTTTCTTT.

This sequence joins TRBV28 and TRBJ2-3; D not resolved. V was trimmed by 6 bases and J by 4 bases, leaving 17 bases between them. This CDR3 is 15 amino acids long. The V gene's germline CDR1 is MDHEN and CDR2 SYDVKM. The CDR3 loop reads CASRSSGAVPDTQYF. CDR3 sequence (DNA): TGTGCCAGCAGGTCCTCGGGCGCCGTTCCAGATACGCAGTATTTT. Filled out from reference TRBV28 and TRBJ2-3, the complete variable domain reads DVKVTQSSRYLVKRTGEKVFLECVQDMDHENMFWYRQDPGLGLRLIYFSYDVKMKEKGDIPEGYSVSREKKERFSLILESASTNQTSMYLCASRSSGAVPDTQYFGPGTRLTVL.

The chain carries TRBV27 and TRBJ2-7; TRBD2 matches at 8 bases. CDR1 and CDR2 (germline): MNHEY, SMNVEV (reference sequence). The CDR3 loop spans 13 amino acids. Germline trimming cut 2 bases from V and 4 bases from J; bases unmatched to any gene: 1. CDR3 residues: CASSLERGYEQYF. CDR3 DNA sequence: TGTGCCAGCAGTTTAGAGCGGGGGTACGAGCAGTACTTC.

A single count supports this clone. The genes are TRBV11-3 and TRBJ1-2; 10 positions match TRBD1. The CDR3 is 14 residues long. The V and J ends lost 5 bases and 2 bases, in that order; junction bases with no gene match: 2. Germline CDR1 and CDR2: SGHNT and YENEEA. Here the CDR3 DNA reads TGTGCCAGCAGCGCGGGACAGGGGAACTATGGCTACACCTTC. Encoded protein: CASSAGQGNYGYTF.

The rearrangement uses TRBV6-8 and TRBJ2-1, with a tentative D call TRBD2 (7 bases). Trimming took 4 bases from V and 7 from J, leaving 20 bases between them. Germline CDR1 reads MNHGY; CDR2 reads SAAAGT. CDR3 size: 16 residues. The CDR3 reads CASSSGEGGPLNEQFF. CDR3 sequence (DNA): TGTGCCAGCAGTTCAGGGGAGGGAGGGCCTTTGAATGAGCAGTTCTTC.

V usage is TRBV12-5 and J usage is TRBJ2-7; TRBD2 aligns across 9 bases. Per germline, CDR1 LGHNT and CDR2 FRNRAP. This CDR3 contains 14 residues. CDR3 nucleotide sequence: TGTGCCAGCACCCTAGCGGGGCCCCACTACGAGCAGTACTTC. Translating it yields CASTLAGPHYEQYF. The entire variable domain, with the rest obtained from reference TRBV12-5 and TRBJ2-7, is as follows: DARVTQTPRHKVTEMGQEVTMRCQPILGHNTVFWYRQTMMQGLELLAYFRNRAPLDDSGMPKDRFSAEMPDATLATLKIQPSEPRDSAVYFCASTLAGPHYEQYFGPGTRLTVT.

The chain has TRBV6-8 and TRBJ2-7, with 7 bases identical to TRBD1. Germline V CDR1 and CDR2: MNHGY, SAAAGT. V shed 6 bases and J 1 base; nucleotides not matched to a gene: 12. The CDR3 sequence is 16 residues long. The DNA of the CDR3 is TGTGCCAGCAGCGATTTGAGGACAGGAATTTCCTACGAGCAGTACTTC. Translation gives CASSDLRTGISYEQYF.

This clone appeared once. The V and J genes are TRBV28 and TRBJ2-4; D uncertain. Germline CDR1 and CDR2: MDHEN and SYDVKM. The CDR3 totals 15 residues. V was clipped by 7 bases and J by 0 bases, with 13 bases between them. CDR3 nucleotides: TGTGCCAGCACCCATTATCCCTTAGCCAAAAACATTCAGTACTTC. Encoded protein: CASTHYPLAKNIQYF.

V and J are TRBV11-3 and TRBJ2-2; D is unresolved. Trimming left V 8 bases short and J 1 base short, with 11 bases between. CDR1 and CDR2 (germline): SGHNT, YENEEA. This CDR3 contains 14 residues. The CDR3 nucleotides read TGTGCCAGCTTGAACGTCGAGAACACCGGGGAGCTGTTTTTT. Translation gives CASLNVENTGELFF.

V gene TRBV11-3 combines with J gene TRBJ2-5; D assignment may be TRBD1 or TRBD2 (6 bases each). The germline gives CDR1 SGHNT, CDR2 YENEEA. The CDR3 length is 14 residues. Trimming cost V 5 bases and J 5 bases, with 15 bases left between them. The CDR3 region is CASSPYREEETQYF. The CDR3 DNA sequence: TGTGCCAGCAGCCCTTACAGGGAGGAGGAGACCCAGTACTTC.